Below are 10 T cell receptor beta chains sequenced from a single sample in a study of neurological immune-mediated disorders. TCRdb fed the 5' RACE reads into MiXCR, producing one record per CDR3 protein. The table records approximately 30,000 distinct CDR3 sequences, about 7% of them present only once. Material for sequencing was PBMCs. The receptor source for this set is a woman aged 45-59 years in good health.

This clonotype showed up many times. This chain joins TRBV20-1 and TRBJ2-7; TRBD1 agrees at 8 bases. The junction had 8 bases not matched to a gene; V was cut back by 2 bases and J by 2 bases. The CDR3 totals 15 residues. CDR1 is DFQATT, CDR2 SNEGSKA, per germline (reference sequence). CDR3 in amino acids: CSARIPRTGTYEQYF. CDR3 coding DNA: TGCAGTGCTAGAATCCCGAGGACAGGGACCTACGAGCAGTACTTC.

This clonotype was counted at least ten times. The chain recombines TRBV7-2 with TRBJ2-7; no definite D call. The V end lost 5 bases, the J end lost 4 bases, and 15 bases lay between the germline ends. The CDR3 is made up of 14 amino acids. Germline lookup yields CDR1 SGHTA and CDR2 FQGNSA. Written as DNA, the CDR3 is TGTGCCAGCAGCCCTTCTATTCGGAAATACGAGCAGTACTTC. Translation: CASSPSIRKYEQYF.

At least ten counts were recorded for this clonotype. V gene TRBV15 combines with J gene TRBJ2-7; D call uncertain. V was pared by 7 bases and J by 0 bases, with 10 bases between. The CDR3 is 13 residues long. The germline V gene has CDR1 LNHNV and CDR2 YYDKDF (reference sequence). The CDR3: CATTDQSSYEQYF. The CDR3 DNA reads TGTGCCACCACGGATCAGAGCTCCTACGAGCAGTACTTC.

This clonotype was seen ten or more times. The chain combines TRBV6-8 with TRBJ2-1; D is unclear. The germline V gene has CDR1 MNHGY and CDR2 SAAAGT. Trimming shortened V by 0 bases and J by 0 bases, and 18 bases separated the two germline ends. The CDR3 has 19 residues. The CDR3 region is CASSYSSLTTRDSYNEQFF. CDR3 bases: TGTGCCAGCAGTTACTCGAGCTTAACTACACGAGACTCCTACAATGAGCAGTTCTTC.

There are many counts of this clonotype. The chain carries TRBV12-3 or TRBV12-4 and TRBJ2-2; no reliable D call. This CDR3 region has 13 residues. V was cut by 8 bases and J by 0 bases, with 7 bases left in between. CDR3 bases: TGTGCCAGCCGCGGCGCGAACACCGGGGAGCTGTTTTTT. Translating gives CASRGANTGELFF.

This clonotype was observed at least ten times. The CDR3 nucleotides are TGTGCCAGCAGCTTAGTGGGGAACTATGGCTACACCTTC. The encoded protein is CASSLVGNYGYTF. The chain recombines TRBV7-2 with TRBJ1-2; D remains unclear. Germline-derived CDR1 and CDR2 are SGHTA and FQGNSA. V lost 1 base and J lost 2, with 5 bases in between. This CDR3 comprises 13 residues. Full variable domain (missing parts from reference TRBV7-2 and TRBJ1-2): GAGVSQSPSNKVTEKGKDVELRCDPISGHTALYWYRQSLGQGLEFLIYFQGNSAPDKSGLPSDRFSAERTGGSVSTLTIQRTQQEDSAVYLCASSLVGNYGYTFGSGTRLTVV.

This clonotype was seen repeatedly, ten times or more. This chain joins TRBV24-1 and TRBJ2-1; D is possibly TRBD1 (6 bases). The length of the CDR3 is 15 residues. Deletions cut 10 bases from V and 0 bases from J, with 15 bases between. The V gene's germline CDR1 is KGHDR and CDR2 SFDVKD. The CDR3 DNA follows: TGTGCCACAGGGGGATCCATAAGCTCCTACAATGAGCAGTTCTTC. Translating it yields CATGGSISSYNEQFF.

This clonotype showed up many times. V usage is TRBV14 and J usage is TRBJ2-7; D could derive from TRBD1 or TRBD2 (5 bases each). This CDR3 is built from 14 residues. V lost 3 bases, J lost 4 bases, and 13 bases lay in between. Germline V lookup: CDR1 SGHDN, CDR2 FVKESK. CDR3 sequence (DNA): TGTGCCAGCAGCCAGGGGACCGTACGGTACGAGCAGTACTTC. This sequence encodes CASSQGTVRYEQYF.

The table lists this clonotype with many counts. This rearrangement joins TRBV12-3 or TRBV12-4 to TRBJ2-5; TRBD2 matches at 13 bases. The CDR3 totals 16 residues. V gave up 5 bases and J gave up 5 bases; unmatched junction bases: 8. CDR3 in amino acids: CASSQRTSGSLETQYF. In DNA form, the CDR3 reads TGTGCCAGCAGTCAAAGGACTAGCGGGAGTCTGGAGACCCAGTACTTC.

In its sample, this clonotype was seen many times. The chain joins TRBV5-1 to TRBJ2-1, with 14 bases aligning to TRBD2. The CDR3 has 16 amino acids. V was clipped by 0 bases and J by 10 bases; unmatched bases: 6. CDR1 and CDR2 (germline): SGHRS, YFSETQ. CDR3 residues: CASSLGGLAGEREQFF. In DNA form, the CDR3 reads TGCGCCAGCAGCTTGGGGGGACTAGCGGGAGAACGCGAGCAGTTCTTC.